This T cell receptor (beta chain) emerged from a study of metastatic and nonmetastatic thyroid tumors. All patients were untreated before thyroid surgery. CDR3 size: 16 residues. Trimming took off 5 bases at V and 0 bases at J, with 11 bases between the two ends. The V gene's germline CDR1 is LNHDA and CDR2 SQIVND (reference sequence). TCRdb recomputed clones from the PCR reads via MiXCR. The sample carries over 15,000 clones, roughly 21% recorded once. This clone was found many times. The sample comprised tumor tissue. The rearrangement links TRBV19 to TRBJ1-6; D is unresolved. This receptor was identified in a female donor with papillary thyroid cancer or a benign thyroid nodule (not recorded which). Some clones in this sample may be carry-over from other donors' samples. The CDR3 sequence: CASSVQGSSYNSPLHF. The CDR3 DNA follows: TGTGCCAGTAGTGTCCAAGGGAGCTCCTATAATTCACCCCTCCACTTT.